The clone carrying this T cell receptor beta chain was recorded many times. Next came a second PCR, run for about 6 to 12 cycles, which used a sample-barcoded 5' primer along with a J-beta primer mix. TCRdb used MiXCR to reprocess the 5' RACE reads, holding one entry per CDR3 protein. This sample has some 700,000 distinct CDR3 sequences, with over 20% found just once. This sample was included in a study of blood T cells in healthy people across ages. The TCR sequence derives from a man between 65 and 80 years old in good health. The specimen was blood.

The CDR3 DNA reads as TGTGCCAGCAGTTTGATAGGCACCTTCTTTCAAGAGACCCAGTACTTC. It is translated as CASSLIGTFFQETQYF. The rearrangement links TRBV12-3 or TRBV12-4 to TRBJ2-7, with D unresolved. The end of the DNA fits TRBJ2-5 better, so the J call may be wrong. The CDR3 has 16 amino acids.